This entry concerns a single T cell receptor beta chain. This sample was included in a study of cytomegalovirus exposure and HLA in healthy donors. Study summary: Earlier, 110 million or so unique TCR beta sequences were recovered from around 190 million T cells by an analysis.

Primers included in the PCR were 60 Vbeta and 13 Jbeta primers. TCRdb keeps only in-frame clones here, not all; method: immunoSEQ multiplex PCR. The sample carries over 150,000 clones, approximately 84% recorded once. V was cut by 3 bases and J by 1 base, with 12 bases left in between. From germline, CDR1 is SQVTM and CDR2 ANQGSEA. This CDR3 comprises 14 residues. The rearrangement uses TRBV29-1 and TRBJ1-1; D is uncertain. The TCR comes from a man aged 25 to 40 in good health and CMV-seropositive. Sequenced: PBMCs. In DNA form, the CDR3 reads TGCAGCGTTGATGGGGAGGGCCAGAACACTGAAGCTTTCTTT. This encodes CSVDGEGQNTEAFF.